Included here is one T cell receptor beta chain sequence, with context. Authors' processing steps: The authors estimated nucleated cell counts from reference gene primer amplification. Using immunoSEQ multiplex PCR, the repertoire was profiled, and TCRdb retains in-frame clones only, with some absent. From that table come the V and J calls and clone size; the DNA was used to work out D and trimming. The data contain some 220,000 clones, 86% of them singletons. V lost 4 bases, J lost 4 bases, and 3 bases stayed unmatched. The CDR3 is 15 residues long. Germline values: CDR1 SGHRS, CDR2 YFSETQ. The study assigned cohorts using participant-reported clinical history. The data are from a study of blood T cell repertoires in COVID-19. As for the study in general: Both acute and convalescent COVID-19 samples were obtained from the United States, Italy and Spain. Sample material is recorded as cDNA or gDNA derived from T cells, B-cell-depleted T cells, or PBMCs.

This receptor was obtained from a woman in her forties or fifties in a cohort exposed to, infected with or recovered from COVID-19 (not recorded which). This rearrangement joins TRBV5-1 to TRBJ2-2, with 11 bases lining up with TRBD1. The sample was PBMCs or T cells enriched from blood (not recorded which). The CDR3 nucleotides are TGCGCCAGCAGCACCGGGACAGGGGGCACCGGGGAGCTGTTTTTT. Protein: CASSTGTGGTGELFF.